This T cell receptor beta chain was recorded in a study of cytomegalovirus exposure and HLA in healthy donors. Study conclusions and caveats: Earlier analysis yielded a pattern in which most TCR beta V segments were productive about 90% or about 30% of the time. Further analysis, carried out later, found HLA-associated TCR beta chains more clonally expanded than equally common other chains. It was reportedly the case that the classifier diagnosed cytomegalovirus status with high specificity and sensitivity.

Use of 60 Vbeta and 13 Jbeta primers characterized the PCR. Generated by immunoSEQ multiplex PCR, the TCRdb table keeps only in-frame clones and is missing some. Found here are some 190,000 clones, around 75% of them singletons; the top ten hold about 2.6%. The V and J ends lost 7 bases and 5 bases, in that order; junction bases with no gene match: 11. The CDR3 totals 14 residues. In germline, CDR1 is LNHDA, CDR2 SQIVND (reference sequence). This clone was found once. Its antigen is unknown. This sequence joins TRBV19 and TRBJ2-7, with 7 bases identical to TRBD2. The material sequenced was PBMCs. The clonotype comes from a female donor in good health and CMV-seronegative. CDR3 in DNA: TGTGCCAGTAATCAAGGACTAGAAGGTGACGAGCAGTACTTC. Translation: CASNQGLEGDEQYF.